The subject of this entry is one T cell receptor (beta chain). Its antigen is undetermined. The data originate from a study of T cell responses to AZD1222 COVID-19 vaccine. The overall study: Analyses pooled second doses at about 4 or about 12 weeks.

This CDR3 spans 8 amino acids. The V and J ends lost 4 bases and 8 bases respectively, with 0 bases between them. Germline CDR1 and CDR2: DFQATT and SNEGSKA (reference sequence). The assay was immunoSEQ multiplex PCR, and TCRdb's table has in-frame clones only and misses some. The repertoire holds over 120,000 clones, with roughly 91% as singletons. Overall study results and limits: CD4 TCRs covered the whole spike, strongest at regions 160-218 and 743-854. Nearly half of spike-specific TCRs reportedly go after variant regions that carry no mutations. Donors skewed white British and female; clonal diversity was possibly underestimated.

The clonotype was recovered from an adult in good health. The genes are TRBV20-1 and TRBJ2-1; D is undetermined. The sequenced sample was peripheral blood, obtained on day 0 of AZD1222 vaccination. CDR3 region: CSANEQFF. DNA of the CDR3: TGCAGTGCTAATGAGCAGTTCTTC.